The clone carrying this TCR beta chain occurred many times. Antigen specificity is unknown. Preparation of the TCRbeta library involved a method that used unique molecular identifiers. TCRdb reprocessed the PCR reads via MiXCR and lists one record per CDR3 protein. The sample holds approximately 500,000 distinct CDR3 sequences; over 9.5% are singletons and the top ten take just over 2%. The data stem from a study of T-cell reconstitution after alpha-beta-depleted transplantation in children. Trimming took off 2 bases at V and 1 base at J, with 9 bases between the two ends. Germline V gives CDR1 MNHEY, CDR2 SVGAGI. The CDR3 covers 14 residues. Study results and limitations: Reports say that about two months after transplant, the alpha-beta T cells came out of several hundred graft clones that had expanded. The origin of high day-60 TCRbeta diversity in some patients lay in surviving recipient T cells and thymic progenitors. One year after transplant, T-cell counts and diversity came mostly from newly produced T cells.

The input for sequencing was PBMCs, taken before TCRalphabeta/CD19-depleted stem cell transplant. This clonotype originated in a child under 10 years old with inherited bone marrow failure, due to receive a stem cell transplant. J is TRBJ2-7 and V is TRBV6-5, with unresolved D. CDR3 protein: CASSYDYRSYEQYF. DNA for the CDR3: TGTGCCAGCAGTTACGATTACCGTTCCTACGAGCAGTACTTC.